The 13 T cell receptor beta chains reported below all come from one sample, sequenced in a study of OX40 agonist ivuxolimab in advanced cancers. Data came from immunoSEQ multiplex PCR; TCRdb stores just in-frame clones and leaves some out. Of around 58,000 clones listed, 75% to 90% are singletons. This specimen was CD4+ or CD8+ T cells sorted from blood, taken in a trial of the OX40 agonist ivuxolimab. These receptor sequences come from an adult with an advanced solid tumor such as melanoma, head and neck, liver or kidney cancer.

The chain employs TRBV28 and TRBJ1-5; D remains ambiguous. CDR1 MDHEN and CDR2 SYDVKM come from the germline V gene. V was shortened by 7 bases and J by 9 bases, with 22 bases between the two germline ends. This CDR3 comprises 15 residues. The CDR3 DNA sequence: TGTGCCAGCATTATGAAGGGCCCCGGGTTCCGGCCCCAGCATTTT. Protein sequence: CASIMKGPGFRPQHF.

V and J are TRBV5-1 and TRBJ1-2, with 7 nucleotides matching TRBD1. There are 16 residues in the CDR3. The V gene's germline CDR1 is SGHRS and CDR2 YFSETQ. V was clipped by 4 bases and J by 1 base; unmatched bases: 10. The CDR3 coding sequence is TGCGCCAGCAGCCCTAAGACAGGGCAACTTAACTATGGCTACACCTTC. Protein sequence: CASSPKTGQLNYGYTF.

V and J are TRBV15 and TRBJ1-1; tentatively, D is TRBD1 (6 bases). CDR3 length equals 14 residues. The V gene lost 4 bases and the J gene lost 2 bases, with 11 bases spanning the gap. Germline V gene sequence: CDR1 LNHNV, CDR2 YYDKDF (reference sequence). For the CDR3, the DNA is TGTGCCACCAGCAACAGGGATCTCAACACTGAAGCTTTCTTT. This translates into CATSNRDLNTEAFF.

The CDR3 DNA sequence: TGTGCCAGCAGCCAAGGGGCTGAAGCTTTCTTT. This codes for CASSQGAEAFF. The genes are TRBV6-5 and TRBJ1-1, with a tentative D call TRBD1 (5 bases). Trimming stripped 6 bases from V and 6 bases from J, with 8 bases between. CDR1 is MNHEY, CDR2 SVGAGI, per germline. This CDR3 has 11 amino acids.

V usage is TRBV27 and J usage is TRBJ1-2, with D hard to call. Trimming left V 6 bases short and J 8 bases short, with 19 bases between. This CDR3 has 14 residues. CDR1 and CDR2 (germline): MNHEY, SMNVEV (reference sequence). CDR3 DNA sequence: TGTGCCAGCAGCCTCTCGGGGATTCGGGGAGGCTACACCTTC. It translates to CASSLSGIRGGYTF.

This sequence joins TRBV29-1 and TRBJ2-7, with D unresolved. This CDR3 region has 12 residues. The germline V gene has CDR1 SQVTM and CDR2 ANQGSEA. V lost 5 bases, J lost 4 bases, and 12 bases lay in between. The CDR3 reads CSVTLVGYEQYF. The CDR3 DNA reads as TGCAGCGTTACACTCGTGGGGTACGAGCAGTACTTC.

The sample holds one count of this clone. The chain combines TRBV5-6 with TRBJ1-2; D may be TRBD1 (6 bases). The CDR3 is made up of 15 amino acids. Per the germline V gene, CDR1 is SGHDT and CDR2 is YYEEEE. The germline V and J ends were trimmed by 0 bases and 4 bases, with 13 bases remaining between them. CDR3 amino acids: CASSLDSGAIYGYTF. CDR3 sequence (DNA): TGTGCCAGCAGCTTGGATTCGGGGGCGATCTATGGCTACACCTTC.

The V gene is TRBV5-4, the J gene TRBJ1-2, with D perhaps TRBD1 (5 bases). The CDR3 contains 14 residues. V was clipped by 4 bases and J by 0 bases, with 10 bases between them. Germline V CDR1 and CDR2: SGHNT, YYREEE (reference sequence). CDR3 residues: CASSPGRTNYGYTF. The CDR3 nucleotides read TGTGCCAGCAGCCCGGGACGGACTAACTATGGCTACACCTTC.

The rearrangement joins TRBV5-4 to TRBJ2-7; 8 bases fit TRBD2. Per germline, CDR1 SGHNT and CDR2 YYREEE (reference sequence). V shed 4 bases, J shed 3 bases, and the junction held 15 bases outside the gene matches. This CDR3 is built from 17 residues. CDR3 loop: CASSPPGLVGGVYEQYF. For the CDR3, the DNA is TGTGCCAGCAGCCCGCCGGGACTAGTGGGGGGGGTCTACGAGCAGTACTTC.

V gene TRBV27 combines with J gene TRBJ2-7, with 7 bases matching TRBD1. Germline CDR1 reads MNHEY; CDR2 reads SMNVEV (reference sequence). Trimming removed 4 bases from V and 3 bases from J; junction bases left unmatched: 6. CDR3 length equals 14 residues. DNA of the CDR3: TGTGCCAGCAGTTCTCCCGGGACAGACTACGAGCAGTACTTC. It codes for CASSSPGTDYEQYF.

The chain is built from TRBV5-1 and TRBJ2-2; D uncertain. The V gene's germline CDR1 is SGHRS and CDR2 YFSETQ. The V gene lost 2 bases and the J gene lost 3 bases, with 11 bases spanning the gap. The CDR3 has 15 residues. The CDR3 region has the DNA TGCGCCAGCAGCTTCTCGGGCAGAGACACCGGGGAGCTGTTTTTT. Residues: CASSFSGRDTGELFF.

This clone was seen a single time. This chain links TRBV5-6 with TRBJ1-6; 7 bases line up with TRBD1. Germline trimming cut 5 bases from V and 6 bases from J; bases unmatched to any gene: 11. The CDR3 contains 16 residues. CDR1 SGHDT and CDR2 YYEEEE come from the germline V gene. CDR3 in amino acids: CASRLSPGQSNSPLHF. DNA for the CDR3: TGTGCCAGCAGGTTAAGCCCGGGACAGAGTAATTCACCCCTCCACTTT. The variable domain in full, with the rest retrieved from reference TRBV5-6 and TRBJ1-6, is DAGVTQSPTHLIKTRGQQVTLRCSPKSGHDTVSWYQQALGQGPQFIFQYYEEEERQRGNFPDRFSGHQFPNYSSELNVNALLLGDSALYLCASRLSPGQSNSPLHFGNGTRLTVT.

The V and J genes are TRBV9 and TRBJ2-7, with a tentative D call TRBD1 (5 bases). Germline CDR1 is SGDLS and CDR2 is YYNGEE. This CDR3 spans 14 amino acids. Trimming stripped 3 bases from V and 4 bases from J, with 14 bases between. CDR3 nucleotide sequence: TGTGCCAGCAGCGGAGAGGCAGGGCGGTACGAGCAGTACTTC. Amino acid sequence: CASSGEAGRYEQYF.